Below are 13 T cell receptor beta chains sequenced from a single sample in a study of CD8+ T cells in alopecia areata (dated by TCRdb to the late 2010s). Libraries were made using the immunoSEQ multiplex PCR assay. To provide template for TCR sequencing, every sample had RNA extracted and reverse transcribed into cDNA. The immuneACCESS repertoire file appears here via TCRdb, limited to in-frame rearrangements. These files lack a portion of the clones; in checked studies, under half of the deficit traces to unresolved V genes, and the cause of the others is not known. The sample yields roughly 14,000 clones; about 57% were counted once. Roughly 4% of the sample belongs to the ten largest clones. In roughly five patients from the biomarker study, CD4+ cells were sorted further to obtain CD25+CD127- cells. Sequences were obtained from CD4+ Tregs sorted from blood. The receptor source for this set is a human donor with alopecia areata.

This clone was detected only once. The chain joins TRBV6-6 to TRBJ2-7, with TRBD2 matching over 11 bases. Germline assignment: CDR1 MNHNY and CDR2 SVGAGI (reference sequence). V was pared by 6 bases and J by 6 bases, with 7 bases of the junction left unmatched. The length of the CDR3 is 14 residues. The CDR3, as DNA: TGTGCCAGCAGATTAGCGGGAGGGCTGAGCGAGCAGTACTTC. Amino acid sequence: CASRLAGGLSEQYF.

The chain employs TRBV5-1 and TRBJ2-1, with TRBD2 matching 7 bases. Trimming took 3 bases from V and 2 from J; bases not matched to a gene: 5. From germline, CDR1 is SGHRS and CDR2 YFSETQ. The CDR3 consists of 15 residues. Written as DNA, the CDR3 is TGCGCCAGCAGCTGGAGGACTAGTCCCTACAATGAGCAGTTCTTC. It encodes CASSWRTSPYNEQFF.

V is TRBV6-5 and J is TRBJ1-5; TRBD1 matches at 9 bases. CDR3 length: 15 amino acids. V lost 0 bases and J lost 6; bases outside the gene matches: 3. Germline assignment: CDR1 MNHEY and CDR2 SVGAGI. In DNA, the CDR3 is TGTGCCAGCAGTTACTCCGGACAGGGGACTCAGCCCCAGCATTTT. Translation: CASSYSGQGTQPQHF.

The genes are TRBV5-4 and TRBJ2-3; TRBD1 matches at 10 bases. This CDR3 region has 16 residues. CDR1 and CDR2 from the germline V gene are SGHNT and YYREEE (reference sequence). The V segment lost 3 bases and the J segment 2 bases; nucleotides outside the gene matches: 6. The CDR3 coding sequence is TGTGCCAGCAGCTCTTCCGACAGGGGGCTCACAGATACGCAGTATTTT. Translating it yields CASSSSDRGLTDTQYF.

The chain employs TRBV5-1 and TRBJ1-3; tentatively, D is TRBD1 (5 bases). Germline values: CDR1 SGHRS, CDR2 YFSETQ. V shed 6 bases and J shed 0 bases, with 22 bases lying between them. The CDR3 is made up of 18 amino acids. The CDR3 nucleotides read TGCGCCAGCACCAGGGCCAACGGAGGAGCGAGCTCTGGAAACACCATATATTTT. Its translation: CASTRANGGASSGNTIYF.

The chain links TRBV19 to TRBJ2-6; 9 bases are a match to TRBD2. J lost 0 bases, V lost 6 bases, and 3 bases had no gene match. The CDR3 consists of 16 residues. CDR1 LNHDA and CDR2 SQIVND come from the germline V gene (reference sequence). The CDR3 reads CASRLAGASGANVLTF. In DNA, the CDR3 is TGTGCCAGTAGATTAGCGGGGGCCTCTGGGGCCAACGTCCTGACTTTC.

This clone showed up just once. The chain couples TRBV5-1 to TRBJ2-1, with 10 positions matching TRBD2. Germline CDR1 SGHRS, CDR2 YFSETQ. V shed 0 bases and J 0 bases; nucleotides not matched to a gene: 9. The CDR3 spans 19 residues. The CDR3 DNA follows: TGCGCCAGCAGCTTGGGCAAGGGGAGACTAGCGGGCTCCTACAATGAGCAGTTCTTC. It specifies CASSLGKGRLAGSYNEQFF.

The CDR3, as DNA: TGTGCCAGCAGGCTCCAGGGCTTCGGAGAGACCCAGTACTTC. Its translation: CASRLQGFGETQYF. The genes are TRBV28 and TRBJ2-5, with D possibly matching TRBD1 (5 bases). This CDR3 is built from 14 residues. Trimming stripped 6 bases from V and 4 bases from J, with 15 bases between. CDR1 is MDHEN and CDR2 is SYDVKM in the germline V gene. The full variable domain, with the rest looked up from reference TRBV28 and TRBJ2-5, is DVKVTQSSRYLVKRTGEKVFLECVQDMDHENMFWYRQDPGLGLRLIYFSYDVKMKEKGDIPEGYSVSREKKERFSLILESASTNQTSMYLCASRLQGFGETQYFGPGTRLLVL.

With respect to this clone: At one boundary the junction diverges from the germline segment, which might be a read error. The chain uses TRBV20-1 and TRBJ2-1; D possibly corresponds to TRBD2 (6 bases). There are 11 residues in the CDR3. From germline, CDR1 is DFQATT and CDR2 SNEGSKA (reference sequence). CDR3 sequence: CSARDRAGGVF. As DNA, the CDR3 is TGCAGTGCTAGAGACAGGGCCGGAGGGGTCTTC.

The CDR3 nucleotides read TGTGCCAGCCACCACAGGGGCTCTGGAAACACCATATATTTT. Encoded protein: CASHHRGSGNTIYF. The chain joins TRBV28 to TRBJ1-3; TRBD1 matches at 7 bases. V was pared by 8 bases and J by 0 bases, with 4 bases of the junction left unmatched. Looked up from germline, CDR1 is MDHEN and CDR2 is SYDVKM. The CDR3 is 14 amino acids.

There are a few counts of this clone. The chain joins TRBV28 to TRBJ2-1; D might be TRBD2 (6 bases). The V gene's germline CDR1 is MDHEN and CDR2 SYDVKM. The CDR3 contains 16 residues. Trimming stripped 1 base from V and 4 bases from J, with 14 bases between. CDR3 residues: CASSLSNPGAYNEQFF. CDR3 DNA: TGTGCCAGCAGTTTATCAAACCCGGGAGCTTACAATGAGCAGTTCTTC.

V and J are TRBV7-9 and TRBJ2-5; D might be TRBD1 (6 bases). Trimming left V 3 bases short and J 4 bases short, with 18 bases between. Germline V CDR1 and CDR2: SEHNR, FQNEAQ (reference sequence). The CDR3 has 16 amino acids. CDR3 in amino acids: CASSFLVGRGRETQYF. The CDR3 coding sequence is TGTGCCAGCAGCTTCCTGGTCGGCAGGGGAAGAGAGACCCAGTACTTC.

This chain uses TRBV6-5 with TRBJ2-2; tentatively, D is TRBD2 (6 bases). The CDR3 contains 15 residues. Trimming removed 8 bases from V and 3 bases from J, with 16 bases in between. Germline-derived CDR1 and CDR2 are MNHEY and SVGAGI. CDR3: CASARRDLHTGELFF. CDR3 nucleotide sequence: TGTGCCAGCGCGCGCCGGGACTTACACACCGGGGAGCTGTTTTTT.